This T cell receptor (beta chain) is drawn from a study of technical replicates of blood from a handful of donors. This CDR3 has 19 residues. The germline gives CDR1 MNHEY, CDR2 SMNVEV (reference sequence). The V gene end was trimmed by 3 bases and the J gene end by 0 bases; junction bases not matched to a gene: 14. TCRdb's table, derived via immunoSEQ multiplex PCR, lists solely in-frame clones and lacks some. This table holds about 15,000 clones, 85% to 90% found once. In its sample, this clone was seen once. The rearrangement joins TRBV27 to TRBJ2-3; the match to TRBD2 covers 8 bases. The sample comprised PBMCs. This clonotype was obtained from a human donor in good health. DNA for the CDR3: TGTGCCAGCAGTTTGGCGGCAGGCGGGGGGAGTATTAGCACAGATACGCAGTATTTT. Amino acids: CASSLAAGGGSISTDTQYF.